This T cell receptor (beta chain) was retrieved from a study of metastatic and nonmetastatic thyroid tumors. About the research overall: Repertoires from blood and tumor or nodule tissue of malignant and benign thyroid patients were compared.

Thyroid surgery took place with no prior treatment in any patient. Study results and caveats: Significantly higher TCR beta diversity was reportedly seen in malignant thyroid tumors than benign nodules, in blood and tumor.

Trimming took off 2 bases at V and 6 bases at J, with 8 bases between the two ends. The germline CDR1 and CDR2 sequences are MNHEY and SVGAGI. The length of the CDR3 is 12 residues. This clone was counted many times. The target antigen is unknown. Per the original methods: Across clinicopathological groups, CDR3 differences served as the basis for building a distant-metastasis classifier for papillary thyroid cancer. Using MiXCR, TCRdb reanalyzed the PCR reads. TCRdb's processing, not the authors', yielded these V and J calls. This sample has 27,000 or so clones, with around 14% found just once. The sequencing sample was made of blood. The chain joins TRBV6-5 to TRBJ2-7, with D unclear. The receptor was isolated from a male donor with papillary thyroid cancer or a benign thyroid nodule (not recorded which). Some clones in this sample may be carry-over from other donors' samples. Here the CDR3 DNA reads TGTGCCAGCAGTTACCCCACCGGCGAGCAGTACTTC. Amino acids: CASSYPTGEQYF.